This T cell receptor beta chain was sequenced during a study of T-cell reconstitution after alpha-beta-depleted transplantation in children. This CDR3 has 17 residues. Germline lookup yields CDR1 MDHEN and CDR2 SYDVKM. The ends lost 4 bases at V and 4 bases at J; junction bases unmatched: 11. This clonotype occurred many times. Preparation of the TCRbeta library used unique molecular identifiers. TCRdb independently ran MiXCR on the PCR reads; one entry per CDR3 protein. The sample lists roughly 400,000 distinct CDR3 sequences; roughly 20% were seen once. This TCR was sampled from a human donor who donated a stem cell graft to a child with acute myeloid leukemia. The sample consisted of PBMCs from the stem cell graft donor, taken from the stem cell graft. This chain uses TRBV28 with TRBJ2-3; 10 bases map to TRBD2. The CDR3 coding sequence is TGTGCCAGCAGTTCCCCTTATGAGCTAGCGGGAGCAGATACGCAGTATTTT. It translates to CASSSPYELAGADTQYF.